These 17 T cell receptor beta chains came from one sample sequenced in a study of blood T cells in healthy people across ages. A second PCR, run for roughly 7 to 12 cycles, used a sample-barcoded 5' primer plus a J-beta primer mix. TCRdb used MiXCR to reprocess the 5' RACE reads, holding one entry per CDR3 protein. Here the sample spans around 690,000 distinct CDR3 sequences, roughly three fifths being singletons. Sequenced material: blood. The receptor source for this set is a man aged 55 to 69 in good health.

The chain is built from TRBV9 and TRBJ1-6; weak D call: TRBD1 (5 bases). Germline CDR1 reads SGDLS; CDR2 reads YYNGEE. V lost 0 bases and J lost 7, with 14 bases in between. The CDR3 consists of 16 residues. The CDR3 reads CASSVAGLGGNSPLHF. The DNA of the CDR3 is TGTGCCAGCAGCGTAGCGGGGCTCGGGGGGAATTCACCCCTCCACTTT.

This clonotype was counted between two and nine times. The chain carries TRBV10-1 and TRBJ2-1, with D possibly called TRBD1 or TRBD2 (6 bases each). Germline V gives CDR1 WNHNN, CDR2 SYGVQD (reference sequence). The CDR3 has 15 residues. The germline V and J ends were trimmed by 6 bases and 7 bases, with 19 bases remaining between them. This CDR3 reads CASSSPGAGENEQFF. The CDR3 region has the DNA TGCGCCAGCAGCTCCCCGGGGGCTGGGGAGAATGAGCAGTTCTTC.

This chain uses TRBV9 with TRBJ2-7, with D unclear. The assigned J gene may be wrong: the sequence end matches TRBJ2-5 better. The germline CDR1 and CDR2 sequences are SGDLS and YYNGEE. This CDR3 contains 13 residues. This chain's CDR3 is CASSVKSGETQYF. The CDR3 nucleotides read TGTGCCAGCAGCGTAAAGTCTGGGGAGACCCAGTACTTC.

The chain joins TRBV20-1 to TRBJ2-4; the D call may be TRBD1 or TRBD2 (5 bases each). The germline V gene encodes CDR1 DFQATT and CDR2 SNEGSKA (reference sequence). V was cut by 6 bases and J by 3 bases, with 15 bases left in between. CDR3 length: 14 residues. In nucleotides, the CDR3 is TGCAGTGCGGGGACGAGTCTGGGCAAAAACATTCAGTACTTC. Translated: CSAGTSLGKNIQYF.

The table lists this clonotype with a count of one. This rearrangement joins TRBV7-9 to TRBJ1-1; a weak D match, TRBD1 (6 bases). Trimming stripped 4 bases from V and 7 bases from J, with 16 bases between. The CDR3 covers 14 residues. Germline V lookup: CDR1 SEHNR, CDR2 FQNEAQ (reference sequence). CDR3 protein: CASSSLQGHNEAFF. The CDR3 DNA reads TGTGCCAGCAGCTCCTTACAGGGTCATAATGAAGCTTTCTTT.

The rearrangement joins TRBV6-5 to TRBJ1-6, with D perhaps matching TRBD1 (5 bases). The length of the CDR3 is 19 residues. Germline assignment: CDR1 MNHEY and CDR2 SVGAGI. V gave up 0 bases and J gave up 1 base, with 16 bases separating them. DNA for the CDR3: TGTGCCAGCAGTTACTCGACGGGCCGGGGGTTATCCTATAATTCACCCCTCCACTTT. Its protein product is CASSYSTGRGLSYNSPLHF.

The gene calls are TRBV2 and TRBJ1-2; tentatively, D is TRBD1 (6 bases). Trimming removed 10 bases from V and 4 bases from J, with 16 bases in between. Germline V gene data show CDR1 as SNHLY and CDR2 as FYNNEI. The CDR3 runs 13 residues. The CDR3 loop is CATTDRRSYGYTF. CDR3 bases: TGTGCCACCACCGACAGGCGATCCTATGGCTACACCTTC. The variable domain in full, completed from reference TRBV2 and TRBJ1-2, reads EPEVTQTPSHQVTQMGQEVILRCVPISNHLYFYWYRQILGQKVEFLVSFYNNEISEKSEIFDDQFSVERPDGSNFTLKIRSTKLEDSAMYFCATTDRRSYGYTFGSGTRLTVV.

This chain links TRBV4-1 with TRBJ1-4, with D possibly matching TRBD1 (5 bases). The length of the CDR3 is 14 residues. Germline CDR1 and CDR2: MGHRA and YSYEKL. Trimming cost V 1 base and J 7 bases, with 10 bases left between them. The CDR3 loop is CASSQVGASEKLFF. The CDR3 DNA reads TGCGCCAGCAGCCAAGTAGGGGCGAGTGAAAAACTGTTTTTT.

The CDR3 region is CASSPAGQRNSPLHF. The CDR3 coding sequence is TGTGCCAGCTCACCGGCGGGACAGAGGAATTCACCCCTCCACTTT. The J gene is TRBJ1-6, the V gene TRBV18; 7 bases are shared with TRBD1. V lost 3 bases and J lost 7; bases outside the gene matches: 6. The CDR3 is 15 residues long. Per the germline V gene, CDR1 is KGHSH and CDR2 is LQKENI.

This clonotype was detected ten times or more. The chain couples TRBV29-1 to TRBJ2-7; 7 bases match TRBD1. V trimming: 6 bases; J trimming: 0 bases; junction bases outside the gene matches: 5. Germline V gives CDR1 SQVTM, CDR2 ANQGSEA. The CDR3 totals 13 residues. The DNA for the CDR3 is TGCAGCGTCTCCCGGGACAGCTCCTACGAGCAGTACTTC. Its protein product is CSVSRDSSYEQYF.

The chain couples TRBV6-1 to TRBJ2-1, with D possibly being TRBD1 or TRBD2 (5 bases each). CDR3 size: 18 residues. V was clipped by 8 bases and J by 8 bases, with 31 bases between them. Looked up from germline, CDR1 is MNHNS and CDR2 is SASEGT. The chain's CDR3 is CASSPRGGPTPRFYEQFF. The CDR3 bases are TGTGCCAGCTCCCCAAGGGGCGGGCCCACGCCGAGGTTCTATGAGCAGTTCTTC.

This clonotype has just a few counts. In nucleotides, the CDR3 is TGCGCCAGCAGCCAACGCCGGGACAGGGTGCAAGAGACCCAGTACTTC. Residues: CASSQRRDRVQETQYF. The chain is built from TRBV4-1 and TRBJ2-4, with TRBD1 identical over 9 bases. The DNA end is more similar to TRBJ2-5, so the J call may be wrong. The length of the CDR3 is 16 residues. From germline, CDR1 is MGHRA and CDR2 YSYEKL.

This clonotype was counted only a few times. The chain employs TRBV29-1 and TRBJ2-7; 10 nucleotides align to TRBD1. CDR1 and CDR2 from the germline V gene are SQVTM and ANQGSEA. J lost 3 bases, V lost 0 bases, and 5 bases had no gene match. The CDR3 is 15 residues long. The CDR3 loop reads CSVEEGQGLDYEQYF. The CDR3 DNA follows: TGCAGCGTTGAAGAGGGACAGGGGTTGGACTACGAGCAGTACTTC.

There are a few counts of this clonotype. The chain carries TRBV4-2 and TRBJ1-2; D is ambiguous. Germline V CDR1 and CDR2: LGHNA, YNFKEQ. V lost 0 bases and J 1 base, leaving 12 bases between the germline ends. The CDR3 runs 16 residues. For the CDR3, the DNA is TGTGCCAGCAGCCAAGATGTCAGAGCCAGTAACTATGGCTACACCTTC. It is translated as CASSQDVRASNYGYTF.

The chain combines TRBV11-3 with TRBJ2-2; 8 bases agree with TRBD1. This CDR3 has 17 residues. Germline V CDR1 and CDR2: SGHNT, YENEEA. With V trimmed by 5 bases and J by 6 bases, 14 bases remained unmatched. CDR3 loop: CASSPTSFGQGPGELFF. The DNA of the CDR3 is TGTGCCAGCAGCCCAACCTCCTTTGGACAGGGACCCGGGGAGCTGTTTTTT.

CDR3: CASSAERGSAETQYF. The CDR3 nucleotides are TGTGCCAGCAGTGCGGAGCGCGGATCCGCAGAGACCCAGTACTTC. V gene TRBV2 combines with J gene TRBJ2-5, with D unresolved. Germline CDR1 is SNHLY and CDR2 is FYNNEI. Trimming pared 4 bases from V and 4 bases from J, leaving 16 bases between. The CDR3 consists of 15 residues.

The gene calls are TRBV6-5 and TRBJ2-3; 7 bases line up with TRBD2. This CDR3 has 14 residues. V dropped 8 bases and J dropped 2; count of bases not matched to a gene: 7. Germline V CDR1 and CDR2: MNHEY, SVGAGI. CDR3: CASGTGGDTDTQYF. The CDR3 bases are TGTGCCAGCGGTACGGGGGGAGACACAGATACGCAGTATTTT.